The 14 T cell receptor beta chains below were found in one sample sequenced in a study of spatial heterogeneity in lung cancer. TCRdb used MiXCR to reprocess the 5' RACE reads, holding one entry per CDR3 protein. The sample lists around 110,000 distinct CDR3 sequences, roughly an eighth occurring once. The time point: blood at routine non-recurrence follow-up after resection. Researchers sequenced whole RNA taken from tumor, nontumor lung or frozen PBMC without sorting. The sample was PBMCs, taken at follow-up. The source is a male donor with early-stage non-small cell lung cancer.

This clonotype was seen many times. The chain uses TRBV7-6 and TRBJ1-1, with TRBD1 matching over 8 bases. Per germline, CDR1 SGHVS and CDR2 FNYEAQ. The CDR3 sequence is 16 residues long. J gave up 1 base and V 5 bases, and 9 bases lay outside the gene matches. The chain's CDR3 is CASSPGQGGWNTEAFF. The CDR3 DNA follows: TGTGCCAGCAGCCCAGGACAGGGCGGATGGAACACTGAAGCTTTCTTT.

This clonotype was detected many times. This rearrangement joins TRBV20-1 to TRBJ2-7, with a weak D call TRBD2 (5 bases). V lost 1 base, J lost 4 bases, and 11 bases lay in between. CDR1 and CDR2 from the germline V gene are DFQATT and SNEGSKA (reference sequence). The CDR3 loop spans 13 amino acids. The CDR3 nucleotides are TGCAGTGCTAGAGCGGACGGGGTATACGAGCAGTACTTC. This gives the protein CSARADGVYEQYF.

This clonotype came up many times. The chain joins TRBV9 to TRBJ1-2; 8 nucleotides line up with TRBD1. The V and J ends lost 2 bases and 3 bases, in that order; junction bases with no gene match: 6. The V gene's germline CDR1 is SGDLS and CDR2 YYNGEE. CDR3 length: 15 amino acids. The DNA for the CDR3 is TGTGCCAGCAGCGTTGGACAGGGAAAAGACTATGGCTACACCTTC. Amino acid sequence: CASSVGQGKDYGYTF.

Ten or more counts support this clonotype. V usage is TRBV28 and J usage is TRBJ1-1; the match to TRBD1 covers 7 bases. V was clipped by 7 bases and J by 4 bases; unmatched bases: 6. This CDR3 is built from 13 residues. Per the germline V gene, CDR1 is MDHEN and CDR2 is SYDVKM. The CDR3 DNA is TGTGCCAGCAAACCAGGGGGGGGCACTGAAGCTTTCTTT. Amino acid sequence: CASKPGGGTEAFF. The full variable domain, with the rest looked up from reference TRBV28 and TRBJ1-1, is DVKVTQSSRYLVKRTGEKVFLECVQDMDHENMFWYRQDPGLGLRLIYFSYDVKMKEKGDIPEGYSVSREKKERFSLILESASTNQTSMYLCASKPGGGTEAFFGQGTRLTVV.

The V call is TRBV4-1, the J call TRBJ1-1, with D unresolved. V was clipped by 0 bases and J by 5 bases, with 19 bases between them. CDR1 and CDR2 (germline): MGHRA, YSYEKL. This CDR3 contains 17 residues. CDR3 DNA sequence: TGCGCCAGCAGCCAAGAGAAATTTAAGCCTATTTTTACTGAAGCTTTCTTT. Translating gives CASSQEKFKPIFTEAFF.

The sample holds many counts of this clonotype. The chain couples TRBV13 to TRBJ2-5, with D possibly being TRBD1 (6 bases). CDR3 size: 13 residues. The germline gives CDR1 PRHDT, CDR2 FYEKMQ (reference sequence). V lost 5 bases to trimming and J lost 1 base, with 8 bases between them. CDR3 amino acids: CASSKDSQETQYF. The CDR3 nucleotides are TGTGCCAGCAGCAAGGACAGCCAAGAGACCCAGTACTTC.

This chain links TRBV27 with TRBJ1-4; 8 bases match TRBD1. The CDR3 loop spans 15 amino acids. The trim removed 5 bases at V and 5 bases at J, leaving 7 bases unmatched. Germline values: CDR1 MNHEY, CDR2 SMNVEV (reference sequence). The CDR3 here is CASSPGTGGNEKLFF. The CDR3 coding sequence is TGTGCCAGCAGTCCCGGGACAGGTGGGAATGAAAAACTGTTTTTT.

This clonotype was seen repeatedly, ten times or more. V usage is TRBV4-1 and J usage is TRBJ2-5; a possible D gene is TRBD1 (6 bases). V shed 3 bases and J shed 5 bases, with 16 bases lying between them. Germline CDR1 and CDR2: MGHRA and YSYEKL. The CDR3 extends over 15 amino acids. CDR3: CASSHPQGTGETQYF. Written as DNA, the CDR3 is TGCGCCAGCAGCCACCCACAGGGTACCGGGGAGACCCAGTACTTC.

The chain is built from TRBV19 and TRBJ2-1; D gene unclear. The germline V and J ends were trimmed by 6 bases and 7 bases, with 13 bases remaining between them. CDR1 is LNHDA and CDR2 is SQIVND in the germline V gene (reference sequence). The CDR3 totals 13 residues. The CDR3 sequence: CASRGSEWNEQFF. CDR3 nucleotide sequence: TGTGCCAGTAGAGGGTCAGAATGGAATGAGCAGTTCTTC.

This clonotype has more than one count but fewer than ten. The V and J genes are TRBV6-5 and TRBJ2-7; tentative D call: TRBD2 (5 bases). This CDR3 has 15 amino acids. Germline V lookup: CDR1 MNHEY, CDR2 SVGAGI. V gave up 6 bases and J gave up 1 base, with 16 bases separating them. CDR3 in amino acids: CASSVQYGGSYEQYF. In DNA form, the CDR3 reads TGTGCCAGCAGCGTACAGTACGGAGGATCCTACGAGCAGTACTTC.

J is TRBJ1-2 and V is TRBV5-1; weak D call: TRBD1 (6 bases). The CDR3 is made up of 14 amino acids. CDR1 and CDR2 from the germline V gene are SGHRS and YFSETQ. The ends were cut back, 1 base at V and 6 bases at J, with 13 bases in the middle. The CDR3 loop reads CASSLISGADGYTF. CDR3 nucleotide sequence: TGCGCCAGCAGCTTGATATCGGGGGCGGATGGCTACACCTTC.

This clonotype was seen a handful of times. J is TRBJ2-3 and V is TRBV10-1; D is perhaps TRBD1 or TRBD2 (6 bases each). Germline CDR1 is WNHNN and CDR2 is SYGVQD (reference sequence). CDR3 length equals 16 residues. V was pared by 3 bases and J by 3 bases, with 16 bases between. DNA of the CDR3: TGCGCCAGCAGTGAAACCGGGGGCTATAATACAGATACGCAGTATTTT. It specifies CASSETGGYNTDTQYF.

The chain couples TRBV20-1 to TRBJ1-6; D not certain. Trimming took off 0 bases at V and 4 bases at J, with 7 bases between the two ends. The CDR3 has 14 amino acids. CDR1 and CDR2 (germline): DFQATT, SNEGSKA (reference sequence). CDR3 DNA: TGCAGTGCTAGAGATGGGAGTTATAATTCACCCCTCCACTTT. This translates into CSARDGSYNSPLHF.

The V gene is TRBV4-1, the J gene TRBJ1-1; D is unresolved. The CDR3 consists of 12 residues. The V gene lost 0 bases and the J gene lost 10 bases, with 9 bases spanning the gap. Looked up from germline, CDR1 is MGHRA and CDR2 is YSYEKL. CDR3 coding DNA: TGCGCCAGCAGCCAAGATGGAACGGTAGCTTTCTTT. Translating gives CASSQDGTVAFF.